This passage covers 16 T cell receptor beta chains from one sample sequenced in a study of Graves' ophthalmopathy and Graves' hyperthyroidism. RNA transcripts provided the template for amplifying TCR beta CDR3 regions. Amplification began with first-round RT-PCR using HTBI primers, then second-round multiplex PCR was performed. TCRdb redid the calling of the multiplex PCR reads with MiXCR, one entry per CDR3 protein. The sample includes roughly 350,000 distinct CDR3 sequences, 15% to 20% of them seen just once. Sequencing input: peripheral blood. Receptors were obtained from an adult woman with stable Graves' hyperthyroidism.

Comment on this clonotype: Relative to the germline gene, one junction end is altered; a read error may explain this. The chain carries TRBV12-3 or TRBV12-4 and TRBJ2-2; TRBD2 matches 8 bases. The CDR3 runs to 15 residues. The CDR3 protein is CASSQRGKNSGDLFF. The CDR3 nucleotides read TGTGCCAGCAGTCAGCGGGGGAAGAACTCCGGGGATCTGTTTTTT.

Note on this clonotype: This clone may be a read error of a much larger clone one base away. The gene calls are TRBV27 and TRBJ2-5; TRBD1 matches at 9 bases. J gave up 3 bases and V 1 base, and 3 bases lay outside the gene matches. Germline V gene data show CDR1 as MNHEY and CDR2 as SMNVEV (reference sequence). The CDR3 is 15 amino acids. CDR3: CASSLWDREEETQYF. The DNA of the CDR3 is TGTGCCAGCAGTTTATGGGACAGGGAGGAAGAGACCCAGTACTTC.

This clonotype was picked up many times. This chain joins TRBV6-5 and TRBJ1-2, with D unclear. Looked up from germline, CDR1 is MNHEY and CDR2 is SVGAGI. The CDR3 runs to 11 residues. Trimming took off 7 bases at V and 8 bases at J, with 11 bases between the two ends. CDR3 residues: CASMDHRGYTF. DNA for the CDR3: TGTGCCAGCATGGACCATAGGGGCTACACCTTC.

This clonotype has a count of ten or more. The CDR3 sequence: CASSFRGTYGYTF. Written as DNA, the CDR3 is TGTGCCAGCAGTTTCAGGGGCACCTATGGCTACACCTTC. The chain combines TRBV27 with TRBJ1-2, with D perhaps TRBD1 (6 bases). V dropped 3 bases and J dropped 4 bases, with 9 bases sitting between them. Looked up from germline, CDR1 is MNHEY and CDR2 is SMNVEV (reference sequence). This CDR3 region has 13 residues.

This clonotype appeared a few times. The CDR3 DNA reads TGTGCTAGTGTCCACGGGACACCGAATCAGCCCCAGCATTTT. Residues: CASVHGTPNQPQHF. The chain employs TRBV12-5 and TRBJ1-5; TRBD1 is a possible D gene (6 bases). The CDR3 is 14 amino acids. Germline CDR1 LGHNT, CDR2 FRNRAP. V gave up 7 bases and J gave up 4 bases, with 14 bases separating them.

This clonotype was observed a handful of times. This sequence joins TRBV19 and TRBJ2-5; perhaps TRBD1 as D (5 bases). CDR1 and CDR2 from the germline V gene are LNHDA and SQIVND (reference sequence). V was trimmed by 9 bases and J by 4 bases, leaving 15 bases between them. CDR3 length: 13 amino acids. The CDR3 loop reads CASRTWGAETQYF. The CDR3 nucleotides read TGTGCCAGCCGCACATGGGGCGCAGAGACCCAGTACTTC.

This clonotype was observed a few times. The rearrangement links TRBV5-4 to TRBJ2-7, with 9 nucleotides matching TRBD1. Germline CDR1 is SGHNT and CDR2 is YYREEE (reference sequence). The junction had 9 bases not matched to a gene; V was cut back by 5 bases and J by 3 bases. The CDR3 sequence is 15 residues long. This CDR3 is CASSFRGTGNYEQYF. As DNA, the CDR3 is TGTGCCAGCAGTTTCCGTGGGACAGGGAACTACGAGCAGTACTTC.

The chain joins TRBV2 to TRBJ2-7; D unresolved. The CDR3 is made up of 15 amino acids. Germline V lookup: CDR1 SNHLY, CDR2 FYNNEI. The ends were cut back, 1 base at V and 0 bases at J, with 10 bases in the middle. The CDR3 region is CASSEGLARSYEQYF. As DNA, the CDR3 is TGTGCCAGCAGTGAAGGGTTGGCACGCTCCTACGAGCAGTACTTC.

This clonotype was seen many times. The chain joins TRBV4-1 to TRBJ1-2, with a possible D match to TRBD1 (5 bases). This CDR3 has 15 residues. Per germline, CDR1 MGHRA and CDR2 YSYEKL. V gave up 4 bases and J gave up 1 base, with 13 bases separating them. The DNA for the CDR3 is TGCGCCAGCAGCCCCTTTCAGGGAGATAACTATGGCTACACCTTC. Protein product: CASSPFQGDNYGYTF.

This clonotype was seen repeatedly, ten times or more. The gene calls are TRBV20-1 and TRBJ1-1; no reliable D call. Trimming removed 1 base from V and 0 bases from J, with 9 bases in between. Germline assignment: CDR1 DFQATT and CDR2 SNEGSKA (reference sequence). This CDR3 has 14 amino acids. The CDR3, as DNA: TGCAGTGCTAGAGCGGTTCGGGTGAACACTGAAGCTTTCTTT. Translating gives CSARAVRVNTEAFF.

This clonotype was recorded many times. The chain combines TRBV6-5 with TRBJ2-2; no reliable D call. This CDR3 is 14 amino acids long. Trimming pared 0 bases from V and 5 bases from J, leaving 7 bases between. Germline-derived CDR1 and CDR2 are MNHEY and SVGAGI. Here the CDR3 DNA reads TGTGCCAGCAGTTACTCGACCCAGACCGGGGAGCTGTTTTTT. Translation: CASSYSTQTGELFF.

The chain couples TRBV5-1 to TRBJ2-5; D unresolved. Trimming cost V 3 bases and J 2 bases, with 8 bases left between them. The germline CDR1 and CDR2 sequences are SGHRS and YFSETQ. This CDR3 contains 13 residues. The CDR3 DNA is TGCGCCAGCAGCTCGACCCTTCAAGAGACCCAGTACTTC. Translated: CASSSTLQETQYF.

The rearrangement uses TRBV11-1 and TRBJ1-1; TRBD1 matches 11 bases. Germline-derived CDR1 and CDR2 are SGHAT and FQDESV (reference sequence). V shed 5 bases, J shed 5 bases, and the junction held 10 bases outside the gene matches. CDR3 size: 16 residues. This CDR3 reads CASSDKRDRGETEAFF. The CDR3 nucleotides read TGTGCCAGCAGCGACAAGCGGGACAGGGGGGAAACTGAAGCTTTCTTT.

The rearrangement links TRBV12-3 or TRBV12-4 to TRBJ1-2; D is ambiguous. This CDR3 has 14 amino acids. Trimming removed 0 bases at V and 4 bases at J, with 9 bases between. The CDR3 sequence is CASSLAGRAYGYTF. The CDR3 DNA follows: TGTGCCAGCAGTTTAGCGGGGAGGGCCTATGGCTACACCTTC.

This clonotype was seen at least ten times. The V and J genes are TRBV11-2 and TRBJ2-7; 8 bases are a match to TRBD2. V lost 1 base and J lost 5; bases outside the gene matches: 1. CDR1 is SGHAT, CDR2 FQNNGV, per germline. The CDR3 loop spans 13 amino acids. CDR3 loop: CASSLVLADEQYF. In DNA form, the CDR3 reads TGTGCCAGCAGCTTAGTACTAGCGGACGAGCAGTACTTC.

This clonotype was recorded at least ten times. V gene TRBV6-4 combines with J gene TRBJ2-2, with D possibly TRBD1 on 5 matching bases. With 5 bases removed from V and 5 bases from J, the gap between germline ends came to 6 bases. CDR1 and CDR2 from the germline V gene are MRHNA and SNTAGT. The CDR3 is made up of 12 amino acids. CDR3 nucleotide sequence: TGTGCCAGCAGTAACAGGACCGGGGAGCTGTTTTTT. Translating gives CASSNRTGELFF.